A single sample gave rise to the 23 T cell receptor beta chains below, sequenced in a study of shared clonotypes between healthy human individuals. Generated by immunoSEQ multiplex PCR, the TCRdb table keeps only in-frame clones and is missing some. The repertoire holds around 2.1 million clones, with 85% to 95% as singletons. Naive CD8 isolation took CD45RO-negative cells positively selected for CCR7 and excluded terminally differentiated effector memory CD45RA+ cells. Sequences were obtained from naive CD8+ T cells from PBMCs. These receptors all stem from a man in his late teens or twenties in good health. Some clones in this sample may be carry-over from other donors' samples.

The sample holds a few counts of this clone. The rearrangement uses TRBV28 and TRBJ1-2; 8 nucleotides match TRBD1. Trimming at V came to 5 bases and at J to 4 bases, leaving 6 bases not matched to a gene. The CDR3 is 14 amino acids. Germline V gene data show CDR1 as MDHEN and CDR2 as SYDVKM. CDR3: CASSLRQGIYGYTF. The CDR3 bases are TGTGCCAGCAGTCTCAGACAGGGGATCTATGGCTACACCTTC.

A remark on this clone: The sample has other DNA sequences that encode this CDR3 too. The genes are TRBV28 and TRBJ2-7; either TRBD1 or TRBD2 may supply D (5 bases each). The CDR3 consists of 12 residues. V was clipped by 6 bases and J by 4 bases, with 10 bases between them. CDR1 and CDR2 from the germline V gene are MDHEN and SYDVKM. The CDR3 DNA is TGTGCCAGCAGCTCCGAGGGGTACGAGCAGTACTTC. This sequence encodes CASSSEGYEQYF. Looking up the rest from reference TRBV28 and TRBJ2-7 gives the full variable domain: DVKVTQSSRYLVKRTGEKVFLECVQDMDHENMFWYRQDPGLGLRLIYFSYDVKMKEKGDIPEGYSVSREKKERFSLILESASTNQTSMYLCASSSEGYEQYFGPGTRLTVT.

This chain joins TRBV11-2 and TRBJ2-7; 7 bases line up with TRBD1. J gave up 4 bases and V 5 bases, and 8 bases lay outside the gene matches. The CDR3 has 14 residues. Germline V gene sequence: CDR1 SGHAT, CDR2 FQNNGV. The CDR3: CASSPGTVKYEQYF. The CDR3 coding sequence is TGTGCCAGCAGCCCCGGGACAGTGAAATACGAGCAGTACTTC.

The chain joins TRBV19 to TRBJ2-2; 14 bases map to TRBD2. V was pared by 4 bases and J by 0 bases, with 19 bases of the junction left unmatched. In germline, CDR1 is LNHDA, CDR2 SQIVND (reference sequence). The CDR3 consists of 23 residues. CDR3 region: CASSTYGLAGGWGRDANTGELFF. The CDR3 DNA is TGTGCCAGTAGTACCTACGGACTAGCGGGAGGTTGGGGTCGCGACGCGAACACCGGGGAGCTGTTTTTT.

This chain connects TRBV19 to TRBJ2-7; D uncertain. Trimming removed 3 bases from V and 7 bases from J, with 19 bases in between. The length of the CDR3 is 15 residues. Per germline, CDR1 LNHDA and CDR2 SQIVND (reference sequence). In nucleotides, the CDR3 is TGTGCCAGTAGTATCTTTCCGGGCCCTGTATTTGAGCAGTACTTC. Its translation: CASSIFPGPVFEQYF.

The chain uses TRBV7-6 and TRBJ2-7; a possible D gene is TRBD2 (5 bases). From germline, CDR1 is SGHVS and CDR2 FNYEAQ. This CDR3 comprises 15 residues. Between the trimmed V and J ends, which lost 4 bases and 6 bases, there was a span of 19 bases. Here the CDR3 reads CASSSTVESSSEQYF. The CDR3 bases are TGTGCCAGCAGCTCGACGGTGGAGTCTAGCTCCGAGCAGTACTTC.

V gene TRBV6-6 combines with J gene TRBJ2-1; D not certain. The V end was cut by 6 bases, the J end by 4 bases, with 10 bases between. Germline V gives CDR1 MNHNY, CDR2 SVGAGI (reference sequence). This CDR3 is 13 amino acids long. CDR3 protein: CASSLQSYNEQFF. CDR3 nucleotide sequence: TGTGCCAGCAGCCTACAGAGTTACAATGAGCAGTTCTTC.

The chain links TRBV11-2 to TRBJ1-3, with D uncertain. V lost 1 base to trimming and J lost 1 base, with 8 bases between them. Germline loops: CDR1 SGHAT, CDR2 FQNNGV. The CDR3 loop spans 15 amino acids. The CDR3 DNA reads as TGTGCCAGCAGCTTAGTGGTGGGGTCTGGAAACACCATATATTTT. Encoded protein: CASSLVVGSGNTIYF.

The chain combines TRBV14 with TRBJ2-1; TRBD2 agrees at 7 bases. Germline V gives CDR1 SGHDN, CDR2 FVKESK. V lost 1 base to trimming and J lost 9 bases; unmatched junction nucleotides: 6. The CDR3 consists of 14 residues. CDR3 DNA sequence: TGTGCCAGCAGCCAAGGGTTGGGAGGGCCTGAGCAGTTCTTC. Protein sequence: CASSQGLGGPEQFF.

V is TRBV4-3 and J is TRBJ2-7, with 8 positions matching TRBD2. CDR3 length equals 14 residues. Losses at the gene ends were 4 bases for V and 3 bases for J; bases not matched to a gene: 5. Germline V gives CDR1 LGHNA, CDR2 YSLEER. The CDR3 is CASSPGLVIYEQYF. CDR3 sequence (DNA): TGCGCCAGCAGCCCGGGACTAGTAATCTACGAGCAGTACTTC.

The chain joins TRBV5-6 to TRBJ2-1; 7 nucleotides line up with TRBD2. The CDR3 is 15 residues long. The junction had 4 bases not matched to a gene; V was cut back by 0 bases and J by 4 bases. CDR1 is SGHDT and CDR2 is YYEEEE in the germline V gene. Here the CDR3 reads CASSLEAGLYNEQFF. CDR3 DNA: TGTGCCAGCAGCTTGGAAGCGGGGTTATACAATGAGCAGTTCTTC.

The CDR3 nucleotides read TGTGCCAGCAGCTCCAGATCCGTACTAGGCGGCACAGATACGCAGTATTTT. Residues: CASSSRSVLGGTDTQYF. The chain links TRBV11-2 to TRBJ2-3, with D maybe TRBD2 (5 bases). The CDR3 covers 17 residues. The V and J ends lost 4 bases and 1 base respectively, with 18 bases between them. Germline values: CDR1 SGHAT, CDR2 FQNNGV.

The DNA of the CDR3 is TGTGCCAGCGAGCAGAACACTGAAGCTTTCTTT. Translating it yields CASEQNTEAFF. V usage is TRBV2 and J usage is TRBJ1-1; D uncertain. The V end was cut by 8 bases, the J end by 1 base, with 5 bases between. The CDR3 runs to 11 residues. Per germline, CDR1 SNHLY and CDR2 FYNNEI.

This chain links TRBV28 with TRBJ2-5, with TRBD1 matching over 11 bases. The germline gives CDR1 MDHEN, CDR2 SYDVKM. J lost 4 bases, V lost 5 bases, and 9 bases had no gene match. CDR3 size: 16 residues. Written as DNA, the CDR3 is TGTGCCAGCAGTCCGCGGACAGGGGGCTGGATAGAGACCCAGTACTTC. Translating gives CASSPRTGGWIETQYF.

The chain is built from TRBV27 and TRBJ2-7, with a weak D call TRBD1 (5 bases). Germline-derived CDR1 and CDR2 are MNHEY and SMNVEV (reference sequence). The CDR3 is 13 residues long. V gave up 8 bases and J gave up 0 bases, with 11 bases separating them. The CDR3 protein is CASGAGASYEQYF. In DNA, the CDR3 is TGTGCCAGCGGGGCAGGCGCCTCCTACGAGCAGTACTTC.

The CDR3 DNA reads as TGTGCCAGCAGTCTCTACGGGACTAGCGGGAGGAATGAGCAGTTCTTC. It encodes CASSLYGTSGRNEQFF. This chain joins TRBV28 and TRBJ2-1; 15 nucleotides match TRBD2. The trim removed 5 bases at V and 7 bases at J, leaving 6 bases unmatched. The CDR3 is 16 residues long. CDR1 is MDHEN, CDR2 SYDVKM, per germline.

This chain connects TRBV19 to TRBJ1-1; D is uncertain. Trimming took 4 bases from V and 4 from J, leaving 10 bases between them. Germline V CDR1 and CDR2: LNHDA, SQIVND (reference sequence). CDR3 length equals 13 residues. The CDR3 protein is CASSTGLVTEAFF. The CDR3 nucleotides are TGTGCCAGTAGTACGGGGTTGGTCACTGAAGCTTTCTTT.

The chain recombines TRBV30 with TRBJ2-1; TRBD2 agrees at 9 bases. The CDR3 is made up of 13 amino acids. V trimming: 5 bases; J trimming: 6 bases; junction bases outside the gene matches: 5. CDR1 and CDR2 (germline): GTSNPN, SVGIG (reference sequence). CDR3 protein: CAWVSGRGNEQFF. The CDR3 DNA reads TGTGCCTGGGTTAGCGGGAGAGGCAATGAGCAGTTCTTC. Full variable domain (rest looked up from reference TRBV30 and TRBJ2-1): SQTIHQWPATLVQPVGSPLSLECTVEGTSNPNLYWYRQAAGRGLQLLFYSVGIGQISSEVPQNLSASRPQDRQFILSSKKLLLSDSGFYLCAWVSGRGNEQFFGPGTRLTVL.

J is TRBJ2-2 and V is TRBV7-9; 7 nucleotides align to TRBD1. The CDR3 has 17 amino acids. With V trimmed by 6 bases and J by 1 base, 11 bases remained unmatched. CDR1 SEHNR and CDR2 FQNEAQ come from the germline V gene (reference sequence). The CDR3 bases are TGTGCCAGCAGTTCTCGGGACAGACCACTGAACACCGGGGAGCTGTTTTTT. This sequence encodes CASSSRDRPLNTGELFF.

The rearrangement links TRBV27 to TRBJ2-1; TRBD1 or TRBD2 may be the D gene (7 bases each). The CDR3 spans 15 residues. Germline-derived CDR1 and CDR2 are MNHEY and SMNVEV (reference sequence). V lost 5 bases and J 8 bases, leaving 19 bases between the germline ends. The CDR3 DNA reads as TGTGCCAGCAGTATCAGGGGGGGGAGGGGCGATGAGCAGTTCTTC. Amino acids: CASSIRGGRGDEQFF.

The chain joins TRBV27 to TRBJ2-5; D uncertain. The CDR3 is 13 residues long. CDR1 and CDR2 from the germline V gene are MNHEY and SMNVEV (reference sequence). Trimming took off 2 bases at V and 5 bases at J, with 9 bases between the two ends. This chain's CDR3 is CASSLGSPETQYF. The CDR3 nucleotides read TGTGCCAGCAGTTTAGGGTCCCCGGAGACCCAGTACTTC.

The rearrangement joins TRBV28 to TRBJ2-1; tentatively, D is TRBD2 (6 bases). Trimming removed 5 bases from V and 3 bases from J, with 26 bases in between. Looked up from germline, CDR1 is MDHEN and CDR2 is SYDVKM. The CDR3 is made up of 19 amino acids. The CDR3 loop is CASSRRAGRGGRFYNEQFF. The CDR3 nucleotides are TGTGCCAGCAGTCGTAGGGCGGGACGGGGAGGTCGCTTCTACAATGAGCAGTTCTTC. The full variable domain, its missing parts supplied by reference TRBV28 and TRBJ2-1, is DVKVTQSSRYLVKRTGEKVFLECVQDMDHENMFWYRQDPGLGLRLIYFSYDVKMKEKGDIPEGYSVSREKKERFSLILESASTNQTSMYLCASSRRAGRGGRFYNEQFFGPGTRLTVL.

This rearrangement joins TRBV5-6 to TRBJ1-1; D not certain. CDR3 length: 13 residues. The germline CDR1 and CDR2 sequences are SGHDT and YYEEEE. Trimming shortened V by 1 base and J by 3 bases, and 7 bases separated the two germline ends. CDR3 DNA: TGTGCCAGCAGCTTGCAGCTTGACACTGAAGCTTTCTTT. It translates to CASSLQLDTEAFF.